In its sample, the clone carrying this TCR beta chain was seen once. This CDR3 has 16 amino acids. CDR1 and CDR2 from the germline V gene are MNHEY and SVGAGI. V lost 4 bases to trimming and J lost 3 bases; unmatched junction nucleotides: 11. This record belongs to a study of blood T cell repertoires in COVID-19. At the level of the study: Spain, Italy and the United States supplied samples that represented acute and convalescent COVID-19.

Clones were sequenced by immunoSEQ multiplex PCR, and TCRdb holds only the in-frame ones, with some missing. Of 350,000 to 400,000 clones detected, around 89% appear once; the ten largest clones hold around 6.3%. This clonotype was sampled from a man aged 18 to 30 with active or convalescent COVID-19. Sequenced material: peripheral blood. This chain joins TRBV6-5 and TRBJ2-7; 8 bases are shared with TRBD1. The CDR3 DNA is TGTGCCAGCAGTTCCCTCGGGACAGGCGGTCGCTACGAGCAGTACTTC. It translates to CASSSLGTGGRYEQYF.